A single sample is the source of the 17 T cell receptor beta chains below, sequenced in a study of blood T cell repertoires in COVID-19. Repertoires were generated with immunoSEQ multiplex PCR, while TCRdb's copy carries only in-frame clones and drops some. The sample carries around 180,000 clones, about 80% recorded once. The sequencing sample was made of peripheral blood. These receptors were obtained from a man in his 70s with active or convalescent COVID-19.

The rearrangement joins TRBV6-5 to TRBJ2-3; D is perhaps TRBD1 (5 bases). The CDR3 contains 14 residues. The V gene's germline CDR1 is MNHEY and CDR2 SVGAGI. Between the trimmed V and J ends, which lost 5 bases and 5 bases, there was a span of 14 bases. The DNA of the CDR3 is TGTGCCAGCAGTCGAGTGGGGCCGGGAGATACGCAGTATTTT. Amino acid sequence: CASSRVGPGDTQYF.

The rearrangement links TRBV5-5 to TRBJ1-2; D may be TRBD1 (6 bases). The V gene's germline CDR1 is SGHKS and CDR2 YYEKEE (reference sequence). The V end lost 4 bases, the J end lost 4 bases, and 23 bases lay between the germline ends. The CDR3 loop spans 17 amino acids. DNA for the CDR3: TGTGCCAGCAGCCCCCAGCCGACCCGACAGGCATTCTATGGCTACACCTTC. This encodes CASSPQPTRQAFYGYTF.

This clone was observed a single time. The chain employs TRBV19 and TRBJ1-5, with 8 positions matching TRBD1. This CDR3 has 13 residues. CDR1 and CDR2 (germline): LNHDA, SQIVND (reference sequence). With V trimmed by 6 bases and J by 7 bases, 5 bases remained unmatched. The CDR3 DNA reads TGTGCCAGTAGCACCGCAGGGGGCCAGCCCCAGCATTTT. As protein: CASSTAGGQPQHF.

This chain joins TRBV5-6 and TRBJ1-1; no firm D call. This CDR3 region has 11 residues. Trimming took off 7 bases at V and 11 bases at J, with 15 bases between the two ends. Germline V gene data show CDR1 as SGHDT and CDR2 as YYEEEE. CDR3 region: CASPPFRYAFF. As DNA, the CDR3 is TGTGCCAGCCCCCCTTTCAGGTATGCTTTCTTT.

This clone occurred a few times. V gene TRBV16 combines with J gene TRBJ2-7; D gene uncertain. The CDR3 runs to 13 residues. Germline V gene lookup returns CDR1 KGHSY and CDR2 FQNENV. The V end lost 2 bases, the J end lost 2 bases, and 7 bases lay between the germline ends. The CDR3 reads CASSQQSAYEQYF. CDR3 bases: TGTGCCAGCAGCCAACAATCAGCCTACGAGCAGTACTTC.

The table lists this clone with a few counts. V gene TRBV10-3 combines with J gene TRBJ1-4; 8 bases align to TRBD1. The CDR3 covers 15 residues. In germline, CDR1 is ENHRY, CDR2 SYGVKD. Trimming at V came to 7 bases and at J to 0 bases, leaving 4 bases not matched to a gene. In DNA form, the CDR3 reads TGTGCCATCAAGGGGACAGGTGCAACTAATGAAAAACTGTTTTTT. Its translation: CAIKGTGATNEKLFF.

In DNA form, the CDR3 reads TGTGCCAGCAGCCTATTAGCGGGAGGGCCGAGAAATGAGCAGTTCTTC. It codes for CASSLLAGGPRNEQFF. The chain joins TRBV7-2 to TRBJ2-1; TRBD2 aligns across 11 bases. Trimming took 5 bases from V and 7 from J; bases not matched to a gene: 10. The length of the CDR3 is 16 residues. In germline, CDR1 is SGHTA, CDR2 FQGNSA.

This chain uses TRBV5-4 with TRBJ1-4; 10 bases align to TRBD1. V lost 0 bases to trimming and J lost 7 bases; unmatched junction nucleotides: 12. The CDR3 is 18 residues long. Germline CDR1 and CDR2: SGHNT and YYREEE (reference sequence). As DNA, the CDR3 is TGTGCCAGCAGCTTGGGGACAGGGGGTACCGTCTTCGTTGAAAAACTGTTTTTT. Amino acids: CASSLGTGGTVFVEKLFF.

The chain has TRBV18 and TRBJ2-1, with TRBD2 identical over 10 bases. This CDR3 spans 16 amino acids. Unmatched junction bases numbered 21, after V lost 6 bases and J lost 16 bases. The V gene's germline CDR1 is KGHSH and CDR2 LQKENI. The CDR3, as DNA: TGTGCCAGCTCCCACGACTCGTCCAGCGGGAGGGGAGAGGCCTTCTTC. It is translated as CASSHDSSSGRGEAFF.

For this clone: Mismatch with germline at one junction end may stem from a read error. The J gene is TRBJ2-4, the V gene TRBV29-1; 9 nucleotides agree with TRBD1. The germline V gene encodes CDR1 SQVTM and CDR2 ANQGSEA. This CDR3 comprises 10 residues. The CDR3 protein is CSALRDRESF. CDR3 coding DNA: TGCAGCGCCCTAAGGGACAGGGAGTCCTTC.

This sequence joins TRBV10-3 and TRBJ2-6; possible D gene TRBD1, 6 bases. Germline assignment: CDR1 ENHRY and CDR2 SYGVKD. This CDR3 has 18 residues. V was clipped by 0 bases and J by 0 bases, with 12 bases between them. Here the CDR3 reads CAISESTGFSSGANVLTF. For the CDR3, the DNA is TGTGCCATCAGTGAGTCCACAGGGTTCAGCTCTGGGGCCAACGTCCTGACTTTC.

V usage is TRBV9 and J usage is TRBJ1-5; unclear D gene. V was trimmed by 4 bases and J by 5 bases, leaving 16 bases between them. Germline CDR1 is SGDLS and CDR2 is YYNGEE. The CDR3 has 15 amino acids. The CDR3 nucleotides read TGTGCCAGCAGCCCCGAGGGAACGGAAGATCAGCCCCAGCATTTT. Translating it yields CASSPEGTEDQPQHF. Looking up the rest from reference TRBV9 and TRBJ1-5 gives the full variable domain: DSGVTQTPKHLITATGQRVTLRCSPRSGDLSVYWYQQSLDQGLQFLIQYYNGEERAKGNILERFSAQQFPDLHSELNLSSLELGDSALYFCASSPEGTEDQPQHFGDGTRLSIL.

V and J are TRBV4-2 and TRBJ1-2; 8 nucleotides agree with TRBD1. The length of the CDR3 is 16 residues. From germline, CDR1 is LGHNA and CDR2 YNFKEQ. V trimming: 0 bases; J trimming: 8 bases; junction bases outside the gene matches: 11. As DNA, the CDR3 is TGTGCCAGCAGCCAAGATGGACAGGGAAGAATTTGGGGCTACACCTTC. Its protein is CASSQDGQGRIWGYTF.

This CDR3 is CASRTGGLDGYTF. The CDR3 DNA reads TGTGCCAGCAGAACAGGGGGCTTGGATGGCTACACCTTC. J is TRBJ1-2 and V is TRBV6-5; 9 bases are a match to TRBD1. The CDR3 has 13 amino acids. With V trimmed by 6 bases and J by 6 bases, 5 bases remained unmatched. Germline lookup yields CDR1 MNHEY and CDR2 SVGAGI.

The V gene is TRBV5-4, the J gene TRBJ2-5, with D perhaps matching TRBD2 (6 bases). The CDR3 is 14 amino acids. The V end lost 4 bases, the J end lost 5 bases, and 15 bases lay between the germline ends. CDR1 and CDR2 (germline): SGHNT, YYREEE (reference sequence). CDR3 in amino acids: CASSTEGQGETQYF. In DNA form, the CDR3 reads TGTGCCAGCAGCACGGAGGGGCAGGGTGAGACCCAGTACTTC. Based on the CDR3 plus reference TRBV5-4 and TRBJ2-5, the full variable domain is ETGVTQSPTHLIKTRGQQVTLRCSSQSGHNTVSWYQQALGQGPQFIFQYYREEENGRGNFPPRFSGLQFPNYSSELNVNALELDDSALYLCASSTEGQGETQYFGPGTRLLVL.

The chain couples TRBV2 to TRBJ2-1, with 15 bases identical to TRBD2. Looked up from germline, CDR1 is SNHLY and CDR2 is FYNNEI. The V gene end was trimmed by 1 base and the J gene end by 8 bases; junction bases not matched to a gene: 3. This CDR3 is 16 amino acids long. The CDR3 DNA sequence: TGTGCCAGCAGTGAAGGGACTAGCGGGGGGGCGGATGAGCAGTTCTTC. Its translation: CASSEGTSGGADEQFF.

In this sample, this clone turned up once. V gene TRBV18 combines with J gene TRBJ1-6, with D unclear. Trimming took off 6 bases at V and 8 bases at J, with 11 bases between the two ends. The CDR3 spans 13 residues. Germline CDR1 KGHSH, CDR2 LQKENI. DNA of the CDR3: TGTGCCAGCTCCCCGGCGGGCGATTCACCCCTCCACTTT. This encodes CASSPAGDSPLHF.